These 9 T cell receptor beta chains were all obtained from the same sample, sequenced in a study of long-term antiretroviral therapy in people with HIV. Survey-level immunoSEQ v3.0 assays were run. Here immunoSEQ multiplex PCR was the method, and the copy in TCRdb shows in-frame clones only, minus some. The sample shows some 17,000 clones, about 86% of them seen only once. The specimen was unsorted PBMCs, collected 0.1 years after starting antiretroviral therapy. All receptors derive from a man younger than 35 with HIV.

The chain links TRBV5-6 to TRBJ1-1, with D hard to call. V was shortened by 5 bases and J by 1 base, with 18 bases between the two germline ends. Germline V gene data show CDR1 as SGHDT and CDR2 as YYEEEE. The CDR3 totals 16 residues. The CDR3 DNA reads TGTGCCAGCAGTTATGTCCCCTTCAAGGGGAACACTGAAGCTTTCTTT. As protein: CASSYVPFKGNTEAFF.

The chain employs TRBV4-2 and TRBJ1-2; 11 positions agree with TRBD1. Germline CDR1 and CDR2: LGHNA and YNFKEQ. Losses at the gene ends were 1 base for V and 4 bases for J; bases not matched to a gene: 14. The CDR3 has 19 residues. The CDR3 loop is CASSQGTGTGGIRPYGYTF. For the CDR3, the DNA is TGTGCCAGCAGCCAAGGCACCGGGACAGGGGGGATCCGGCCCTATGGCTACACCTTC.

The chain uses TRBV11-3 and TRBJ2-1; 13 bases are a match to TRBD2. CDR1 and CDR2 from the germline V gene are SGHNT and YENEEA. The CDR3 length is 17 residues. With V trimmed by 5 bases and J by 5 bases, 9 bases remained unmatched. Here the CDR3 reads CASSPGTSGTLDNEQFF. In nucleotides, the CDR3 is TGTGCCAGCAGCCCTGGGACTAGCGGGACCTTAGACAATGAGCAGTTCTTC.

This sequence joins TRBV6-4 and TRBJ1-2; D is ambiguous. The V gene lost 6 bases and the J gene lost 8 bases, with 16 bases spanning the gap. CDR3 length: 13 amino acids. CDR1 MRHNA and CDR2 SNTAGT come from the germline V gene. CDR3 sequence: CASRNRTAGGYTF. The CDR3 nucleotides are TGTGCCAGCAGAAATAGGACGGCGGGGGGCTACACCTTC.

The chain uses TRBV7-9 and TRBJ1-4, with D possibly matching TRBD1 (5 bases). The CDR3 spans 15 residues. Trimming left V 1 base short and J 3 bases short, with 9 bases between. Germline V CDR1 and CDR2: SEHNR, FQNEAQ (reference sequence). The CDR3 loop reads CASSLGWDPNEKLFF. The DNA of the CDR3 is TGTGCCAGCAGCTTAGGATGGGACCCTAATGAAAAACTGTTTTTT.

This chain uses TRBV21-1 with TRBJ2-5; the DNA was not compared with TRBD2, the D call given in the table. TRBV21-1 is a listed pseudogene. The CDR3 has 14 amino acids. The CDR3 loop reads CASSKRLGQETQYF. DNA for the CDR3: TGTGCCAGCAGCAAACGACTAGGCCAAGAGACCCAGTACTTC.

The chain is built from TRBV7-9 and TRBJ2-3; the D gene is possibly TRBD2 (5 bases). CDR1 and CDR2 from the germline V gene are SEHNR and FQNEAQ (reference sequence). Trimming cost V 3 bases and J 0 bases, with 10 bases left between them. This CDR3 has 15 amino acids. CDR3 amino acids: CASSFEGWSTDTQYF. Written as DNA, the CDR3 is TGTGCCAGCAGCTTTGAGGGTTGGAGCACAGATACGCAGTATTTT.

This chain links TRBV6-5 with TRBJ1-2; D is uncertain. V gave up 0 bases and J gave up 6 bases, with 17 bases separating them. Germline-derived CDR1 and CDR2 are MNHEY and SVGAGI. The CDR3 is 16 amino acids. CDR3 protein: CASSYSTSGLHDGYTF. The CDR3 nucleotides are TGTGCCAGCAGTTACTCGACCAGCGGCCTTCACGATGGCTACACCTTC.

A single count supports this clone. The CDR3 nucleotides are TGTGCCAGCAGTGAAAACAGTATCTATGGCTACACCTTC. Protein: CASSENSIYGYTF. The chain links TRBV6-1 to TRBJ1-2; D not resolved. The CDR3 spans 13 residues. Germline V CDR1 and CDR2: MNHNS, SASEGT. V lost 2 bases, J lost 4 bases, and 8 bases lay in between.